The T cell receptor (beta chain) under discussion was sequenced for a study of cytomegalovirus exposure and HLA in healthy donors. The study's findings and limits: While the bulk of TCR sequences proved rare, some public TCRs turned up in many donors. The study flagged some 170 TCR beta chains as cytomegalovirus-associated. Subsequent analysis revealed that first-cohort TCR clusters tended to co-occur in the 130 or so validation repertoires.

Produced via immunoSEQ multiplex PCR; TCRdb's table is partial and in-frame only. The data hold over 110,000 clones, with more than 85% observed a single time. Concerning this clone itself: Its target is unknown.

V lost 5 bases and J lost 1, with 12 bases in between. The CDR3 loop spans 14 amino acids. The germline CDR1 and CDR2 sequences are SGHRS and YFSETQ. The sequenced sample was PBMCs. The receptor comes from a man aged 18 to 29 in good health and CMV-seropositive. The chain carries TRBV5-1 and TRBJ2-5; possible D gene TRBD1, 5 bases. The CDR3 is CASSHGAVQETQYF. DNA for the CDR3: TGCGCCAGCAGTCATGGGGCAGTCCAAGAGACCCAGTACTTC.